This TCR beta chain was recovered during a study of OX40 agonist ivuxolimab in advanced cancers. Trimming at V came to 3 bases and at J to 3 bases, leaving 9 bases not matched to a gene. Germline V CDR1 and CDR2: SGHRS, YFSETQ. This CDR3 is built from 15 residues. TCRdb keeps only in-frame clones here, not all; method: immunoSEQ multiplex PCR. This sample yields about 55,000 clones, of which nearly 80% are seen a single time; 3.5% to 5.5% belongs to the top ten. The V and J genes are TRBV5-1 and TRBJ2-7, with 7 bases that match TRBD2. The receptor comes from an adult with an advanced solid tumor such as melanoma, head and neck, liver or kidney cancer. Sample: CD4+ or CD8+ T cells sorted from blood, taken in a trial of the OX40 agonist ivuxolimab. The CDR3 reads CASSWTRGGDYEQYF. DNA for the CDR3: TGCGCCAGCAGCTGGACTAGAGGTGGTGACTACGAGCAGTACTTC.